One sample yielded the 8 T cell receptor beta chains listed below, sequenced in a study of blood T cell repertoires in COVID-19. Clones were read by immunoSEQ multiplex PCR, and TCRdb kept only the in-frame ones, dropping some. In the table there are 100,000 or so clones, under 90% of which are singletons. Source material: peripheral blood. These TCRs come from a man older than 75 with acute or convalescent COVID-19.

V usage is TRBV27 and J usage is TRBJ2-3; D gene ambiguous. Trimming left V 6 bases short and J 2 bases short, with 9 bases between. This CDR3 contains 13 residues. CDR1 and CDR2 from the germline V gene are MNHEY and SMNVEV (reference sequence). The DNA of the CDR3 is TGTGCCAGCAGCCACAGAGTCACAGATACGCAGTATTTT. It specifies CASSHRVTDTQYF.

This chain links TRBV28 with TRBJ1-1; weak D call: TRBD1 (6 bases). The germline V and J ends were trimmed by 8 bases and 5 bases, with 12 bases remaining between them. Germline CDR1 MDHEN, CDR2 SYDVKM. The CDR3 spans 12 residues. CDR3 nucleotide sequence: TGTGCCAGCCGGCAGGGGATAACTGAAGCTTTCTTT. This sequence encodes CASRQGITEAFF.

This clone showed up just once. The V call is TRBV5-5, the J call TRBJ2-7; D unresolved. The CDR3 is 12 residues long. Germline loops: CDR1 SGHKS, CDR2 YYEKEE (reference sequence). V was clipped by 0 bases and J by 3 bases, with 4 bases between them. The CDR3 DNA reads TGTGCCAGCAGCTTGGGTATCTACGAGCAGTACTTC. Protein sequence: CASSLGIYEQYF.

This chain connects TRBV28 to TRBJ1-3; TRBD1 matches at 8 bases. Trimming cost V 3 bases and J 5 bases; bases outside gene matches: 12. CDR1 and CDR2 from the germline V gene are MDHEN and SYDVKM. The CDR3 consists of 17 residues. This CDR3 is CASSFLAPGQERNTIYF. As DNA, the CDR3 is TGTGCCAGCAGTTTCCTCGCCCCGGGACAGGAGAGAAACACCATATATTTT.

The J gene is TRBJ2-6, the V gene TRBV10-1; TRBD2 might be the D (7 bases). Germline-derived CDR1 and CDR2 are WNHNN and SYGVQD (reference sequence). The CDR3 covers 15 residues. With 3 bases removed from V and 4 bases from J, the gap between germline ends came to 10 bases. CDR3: CASSDGGPGANVLTF. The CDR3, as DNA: TGCGCCAGCAGTGACGGGGGGCCAGGGGCCAACGTCCTGACTTTC.

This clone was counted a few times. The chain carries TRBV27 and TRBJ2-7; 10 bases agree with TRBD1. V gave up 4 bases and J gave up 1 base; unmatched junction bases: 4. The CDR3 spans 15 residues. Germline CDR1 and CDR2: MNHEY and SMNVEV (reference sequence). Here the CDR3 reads CASSSRDRGSYEQYF. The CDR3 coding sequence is TGTGCCAGCAGTTCTAGGGACAGGGGTTCCTACGAGCAGTACTTC.

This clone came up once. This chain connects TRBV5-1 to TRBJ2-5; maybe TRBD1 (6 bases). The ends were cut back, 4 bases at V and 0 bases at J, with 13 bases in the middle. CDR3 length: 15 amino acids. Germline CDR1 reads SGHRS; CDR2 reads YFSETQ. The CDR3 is CASSANTGYQETQYF. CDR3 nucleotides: TGCGCCAGCAGCGCAAATACAGGGTACCAAGAGACCCAGTACTTC.

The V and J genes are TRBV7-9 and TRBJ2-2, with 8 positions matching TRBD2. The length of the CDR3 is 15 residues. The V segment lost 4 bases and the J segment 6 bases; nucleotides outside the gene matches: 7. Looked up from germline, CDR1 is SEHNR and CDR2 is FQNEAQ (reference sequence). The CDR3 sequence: CASSSSGRGAGELFF. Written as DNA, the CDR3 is TGTGCCAGCAGCTCGAGCGGGAGAGGGGCCGGGGAGCTGTTTTTT.